The entry below describes one T cell receptor (beta chain). This clone was detected once. Its recognized antigen is unknown. No quality values exist for individual bases; no much larger clone is one base distant. Taken from the germline V gene, the CDR1 and CDR2 loops are MDHEN and SYDVKM. V loses 8 bases of germline sequence and J loses 3 bases, and the interval between the two ends is 8 bases. The CDR3, cysteine through phenylalanine, is 12 amino acids long. Kept here is only the CDR3 DNA, which spans 36 bases and is read in frame from base 1. The entry originates in a study of a mutant IDH1 vaccine in newly diagnosed glioma (dated by TCRdb to about 2021). The study in broad terms: Eight vaccinations were administered to patients in weeks 1, 3, 5, 7, 11, 15, 19 and 23, corresponding to visits V03 through V10. Peripheral blood samples were drawn at six visits, namely V03 (baseline), V05, V07, V10, V12 and V13. Longitudinal TCRB deep sequencing was performed for approximately 24 treated patients wherever samples were available for exploratory analyses. Prior to enrollment, standard therapy consisting of radiotherapy alone, temozolomide alone, or radiochemotherapy with temozolomide had been administered to patients, with the combination being received by most patients. Vaccination was initiated 4-6 weeks after radiotherapy alone, or concurrently with temozolomide cycles in the chemotherapy-containing groups. The approximately 32 treated patients were approximately 62% male and about 38% female, with a mean age of approximately 38 years.

Explained via the paper, the time point label denotes: week 11, during vaccination. Every vaccine dose consisted of 300 ug of a 20-mer mutant IDH1 peptide in Montanide, administered subcutaneously together with topical imiquimod. Newly diagnosed WHO grade 3 or 4 IDH1-mutant astrocytomas showing loss of nuclear ATRX were present in the donors. The samples were drawn from NOA16, a multicentre, single-arm, open-label phase I trial in Germany that tested a mutant IDH1 peptide vaccine in humans for the first time. Genomic DNA for TCRB sequencing was isolated from EDTA blood with the DNeasy Blood and Tissue Kit. Summary of the overall study and its limitations: Immune responses induced by the vaccine were seen in 93.3% of patients across multiple MHC alleles. It was noted by the authors that analyses of patient blood samples could not be reproduced owing to sample limitations. Pseudoprogression appeared unrelated to alterations in the top peripheral T cell clonotypes detected by TCRB sequencing. Selection of PBMC samples for TCRB deep sequencing was based on availability.

The library was generated by the immunoSEQ multiplex PCR assay. The hsTCRB Kit was used according to the manufacturer's protocol to amplify rearranged TCR beta chain sequences. Sequencing of TCRB libraries was carried out on an Illumina MiSeq. Per the source publication's procedure: Demultiplexing, trimming and gene mapping were performed with the kit vendor's proprietary platform. The table was pulled from immuneACCESS by TCRdb, which kept in-frame rearrangements only. Such tables lose some clones; where checked, under half of the loss comes from unresolved V genes, and the rest has no known cause. V, J and clone size derive from that table, while D and trimming were established from the DNA sequence. The sample contains some 130,000 clones, roughly 75% of them found a single time. Of the sample, 5.5% falls within the top ten clones.

The chain is made from TRBV28 and TRBJ1-5; no confident D gene assignment can be made. The source is a man in his forties with glioma. Sequenced material: PBMCs, taken from a glioma patient whose treatment included an IDH1 peptide vaccine. At the DNA level, the sequence is TGTGCCAGCGGTCAGCTCAATCAGCCCCAGCATTTT. Its coded protein is CASGQLNQPQHF.